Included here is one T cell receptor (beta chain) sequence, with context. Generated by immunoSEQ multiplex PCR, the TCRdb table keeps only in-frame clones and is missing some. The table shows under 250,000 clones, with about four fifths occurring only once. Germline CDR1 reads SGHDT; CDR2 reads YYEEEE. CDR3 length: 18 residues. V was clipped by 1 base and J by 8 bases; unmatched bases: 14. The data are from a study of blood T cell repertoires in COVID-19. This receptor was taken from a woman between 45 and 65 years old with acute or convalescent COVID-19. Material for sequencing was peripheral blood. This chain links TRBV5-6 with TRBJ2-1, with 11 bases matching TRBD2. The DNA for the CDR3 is TGTGCCAGCAGCTTGCTGAGGACTAGCGGGCCGAGCGAAGATGAGCAGTTCTTC. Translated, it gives CASSLLRTSGPSEDEQFF.